These 15 T cell receptor beta chains originate from one sample sequenced in a study of blood T cells in healthy people across ages. A J-beta primer mix and a sample-barcoded 5' primer were used in a second PCR of roughly 7 to 12 cycles. One entry per CDR3 protein results from TCRdb running MiXCR on the 5' RACE reads. The table includes 1.5 million to 2 million distinct CDR3 sequences, roughly 27% detected once. Sequenced input: blood. These receptors came from a young woman in good health.

This clonotype was seen ten or more times. The chain employs TRBV5-1 and TRBJ2-1, with D unresolved. The CDR3 length is 14 residues. The V and J ends lost 4 bases and 7 bases respectively, with 15 bases between them. The V gene's germline CDR1 is SGHRS and CDR2 YFSETQ. The CDR3: CASSPSLTFNEQFF. CDR3 nucleotides: TGCGCCAGCAGCCCGTCCTTGACGTTTAATGAGCAGTTCTTC. The full variable domain, its missing parts supplied by reference TRBV5-1 and TRBJ2-1, is KAGVTQTPRYLIKTRGQQVTLSCSPISGHRSVSWYQQTPGQGLQFLFEYFSETQRNKGNFPGRFSGRQFSNSRSEMNVSTLELGDSALYLCASSPSLTFNEQFFGPGTRLTVL.

Ten or more counts support this clonotype. CDR3 region: CSVIMGLFYGYTF. The CDR3 bases are TGCAGCGTCATAATGGGCCTTTTTTATGGCTACACCTTC. The J gene is TRBJ1-2, the V gene TRBV29-1; D is unresolved. The CDR3 is 13 residues long. Germline CDR1 reads SQVTM; CDR2 reads ANQGSEA. V was pared by 6 bases and J by 5 bases, with 16 bases between.

About this clonotype itself: This may arise from a read error, as a much more abundant clone is one base away. The CDR3 protein is CANSVDSYTDTQYF. The CDR3 bases are TGTGCCAACAGCGTCGACAGCTACACAGATACGCAGTATTTT. The rearrangement uses TRBV9 and TRBJ2-3, with D possibly being TRBD1 (5 bases). Germline V gene lookup returns CDR1 SGDLS and CDR2 YYNGEE. The CDR3 has 14 residues.

The chain combines TRBV12-3 or TRBV12-4 with TRBJ1-1; possibly TRBD1 for D (6 bases). The CDR3 contains 13 residues. Trimming removed 6 bases from V and 1 base from J, with 9 bases in between. CDR3 sequence (DNA): TGTGCCAGCAGGCAGACAGGGAACACTGAAGCTTTCTTT. It is translated as CASRQTGNTEAFF.

This clonotype was counted a few times. V and J are TRBV30 and TRBJ1-1; 8 bases map to TRBD1. Trimming at V came to 1 base and at J to 0 bases, leaving 16 bases not matched to a gene. Per germline, CDR1 GTSNPN and CDR2 SVGIG (reference sequence). The CDR3 length is 19 residues. DNA for the CDR3: TGTGCCTGGAGTGGACAGGGGCCTAAACCGACCAAGATGAACACTGAAGCTTTCTTT. Amino acids: CAWSGQGPKPTKMNTEAFF.

The rearrangement links TRBV29-1 to TRBJ2-3, with TRBD1 as a possible D gene (6 bases). The V and J ends lost 4 bases and 2 bases respectively, with 13 bases between them. Germline V lookup: CDR1 SQVTM, CDR2 ANQGSEA. The CDR3 is made up of 14 amino acids. CDR3 sequence reads: CSVAARGSTDTQYF. CDR3 nucleotide sequence: TGCAGCGTTGCAGCCAGGGGTTCCACAGATACGCAGTATTTT.

This clonotype was recorded at least ten times. The genes are TRBV5-6 and TRBJ2-7; D remains unclear. The germline gives CDR1 SGHDT, CDR2 YYEEEE. This CDR3 has 14 residues. V was pared by 0 bases and J by 0 bases, with 7 bases between. The CDR3 DNA reads as TGTGCCAGCAGCTTGGACGTACCCTCCTACGAGCAGTACTTC. Its protein is CASSLDVPSYEQYF.

The chain combines TRBV9 with TRBJ2-5; D unresolved. This CDR3 contains 15 residues. V was trimmed by 0 bases and J by 0 bases, leaving 9 bases between them. Germline V gene data show CDR1 as SGDLS and CDR2 as YYNGEE. CDR3 DNA: TGTGCCAGCAGCGTAGGGGTAGGGTACCAAGAGACCCAGTACTTC. Amino acid sequence: CASSVGVGYQETQYF. Full variable domain (rest looked up from reference TRBV9 and TRBJ2-5): DSGVTQTPKHLITATGQRVTLRCSPRSGDLSVYWYQQSLDQGLQFLIQYYNGEERAKGNILERFSAQQFPDLHSELNLSSLELGDSALYFCASSVGVGYQETQYFGPGTRLLVL.

This clonotype was observed a handful of times. Mismatch with germline at one junction end may stem from a read error. V and J are TRBV7-7 and TRBJ2-3, with D perhaps matching TRBD1 or TRBD2 (6 bases each). The germline CDR1 and CDR2 sequences are SSHAT and FNYEAQ (reference sequence). The CDR3 spans 16 residues. The CDR3: CASSLGGGLSTDTQYF. The DNA of the CDR3 is TGTGCCAGCAGTTTAGGAGGGGGGTTGAGCACAGATACGCAGTATTTT.

This chain uses TRBV5-1 with TRBJ2-1; 14 positions agree with TRBD2. CDR3 length equals 18 residues. Germline assignment: CDR1 SGHRS and CDR2 YFSETQ. The V gene end was trimmed by 3 bases and the J gene end by 7 bases; junction bases not matched to a gene: 12. CDR3 bases: TGCGCCAGCAGCTCCACGAGATCCGGGACTAGCGGGAGTAATGAGCAGTTCTTC. Residues: CASSSTRSGTSGSNEQFF.

This clonotype was seen once. The chain couples TRBV18 to TRBJ1-1; D unresolved. The germline V gene has CDR1 KGHSH and CDR2 LQKENI. The V gene lost 7 bases and the J gene lost 0 bases, with 12 bases spanning the gap. The CDR3 sequence is 14 residues long. For the CDR3, the DNA is TGTGCCAGCTTCGGCCTTGGAGTGAACACTGAAGCTTTCTTT. This sequence encodes CASFGLGVNTEAFF.

This clonotype was observed a few times. V usage is TRBV6-5 and J usage is TRBJ2-1; 9 bases line up with TRBD1. This CDR3 is 21 amino acids long. Trimming removed 2 bases from V and 0 bases from J; junction bases left unmatched: 17. The germline gives CDR1 MNHEY, CDR2 SVGAGI. CDR3 in DNA: TGTGCCAGCAGTTACGGGTGGTGGGACAGGGTCTTTTTGAGCTCCTACAATGAGCAGTTCTTC. It yields the protein CASSYGWWDRVFLSSYNEQFF.

This chain joins TRBV15 and TRBJ1-1, with 7 positions matching TRBD1. The CDR3 extends over 16 amino acids. The ends lost 5 bases at V and 7 bases at J; junction bases unmatched: 16. Germline CDR1 is LNHNV and CDR2 is YYDKDF (reference sequence). CDR3 nucleotide sequence: TGTGCCACCAGCCCCGACAATGGGGACAGCCGGGATGAAGCTTTCTTT. Its translation: CATSPDNGDSRDEAFF.

This clonotype came up a few times. This chain links TRBV2 with TRBJ2-2; D call uncertain. CDR1 SNHLY and CDR2 FYNNEI come from the germline V gene. V dropped 8 bases and J dropped 7 bases, with 11 bases sitting between them. This CDR3 is 12 amino acids long. CDR3 protein: CASAGVVGELFF. CDR3 DNA sequence: TGTGCCAGCGCTGGGGTGGTCGGGGAGCTGTTTTTT.

The sample holds many counts of this clonotype. Here the CDR3 reads CWGLVEIYEQYF. CDR3 in DNA: TGTTGGGGCCTCGTTGAGATCTACGAGCAGTACTTC. The J gene is TRBJ2-7, the V gene TRBV9; a weak D match, TRBD1 (5 bases). Germline-derived CDR1 and CDR2 are SGDLS and YYNGEE. There are 12 residues in the CDR3.